The entry that follows covers one TCR beta chain sequence. Its antigen is unidentified. Sequencing was at deep level. As handled by the study authors: For the immunoSEQ data, sequences were junction-only without quality scores, so filtering differed. Profiling relied on immunoSEQ multiplex PCR, and the TCRdb table lists in-frame clones only, not all of them. That table supplies the V and J calls and clone size; D and trimming were determined from the DNA. The sample comprises hundreds of thousands of clones, around three quarters of which are singletons, and roughly 1.9% rests with the top ten. The CDR3 totals 16 residues. Germline V CDR1 and CDR2: MDHEN, SYDVKM. V lost 6 bases to trimming and J lost 4 bases, with 19 bases between them. These data are taken from a study of shared clonotypes between healthy human individuals. Study results and limitations: Sampling used blood alone; tissue repertoires probably differ. A reduction in generation probabilities was seen for non-shared clonotypes relative to those shared by all four donors.

The genes are TRBV28 and TRBJ1-5, with unresolved D. This receptor was obtained from a woman aged 30 to 39 in good health. Source material: memory CD4+ T cells sorted from blood. Subset denoted: CD45RA-negative fraction. The CDR3 loop reads CASSQPRRVGNQPQHF. The CDR3 DNA is TGTGCCAGCAGCCAGCCAAGGCGAGTCGGTAATCAGCCCCAGCATTTT.